This TCR beta chain was observed in a study of response to subunit inactivated influenza vaccine. General observations from the study: A suggestion made by the authors is that each seasonal influenza vaccination recruits few new T cells.

A single record per CDR3 protein comes from TCRdb applying MiXCR to the RT-PCR reads. The repertoire holds roughly 670,000 distinct CDR3 sequences, 14% seen once, with approximately 7.6% in the top ten. The CDR3 loop spans 13 amino acids. J was trimmed by 1 base and V by 6 bases; bases with no gene match: 1. The germline V gene has CDR1 ENHRY and CDR2 SYGVKD. This clonotype was detected only a few times. No antigen is known for it. The input for sequencing was PBMCs from blood, taken around 14 days before vaccination. The clonotype comes from a man in his fifties who received an inactivated influenza vaccine. The V gene is TRBV10-3, the J gene TRBJ2-3; 7 bases are a match to TRBD1. The CDR3 loop reads CAIRGTGTDTQYF. CDR3 nucleotide sequence: TGTGCCATCAGGGGGACAGGCACAGATACGCAGTATTTT.